The 17 T cell receptor beta chains below all came from one sample that was sequenced in a study of PD-1 blockade in classical Hodgkin lymphoma. Time point in this sample: cycle 4 day 1 (C4D1), after less than 7 weeks of nivolumab. Every patient relapsed after autologous stem cell transplantation, and brentuximab vedotin exposure varied. Sequencing used immunoSEQ multiplex PCR; TCRdb keeps in-frame clones, though not all of them. The data contain 26,000 or so clones, around 70% of them seen just once; the ten biggest clones take up under 4.5%. Source: peripheral blood mononuclear cells (PBMCs), taken before the fourth cycle of nivolumab. These receptors all stem from a human donor with classical Hodgkin lymphoma.

This chain connects TRBV18 to TRBJ1-1; no firm D call. Germline values: CDR1 KGHSH, CDR2 LQKENI. This CDR3 has 15 amino acids. V lost 3 bases and J 0 bases, leaving 11 bases between the germline ends. The CDR3 DNA reads as TGTGCCAGCTCACCGATGGAACACCTGAACACTGAAGCTTTCTTT. As protein: CASSPMEHLNTEAFF.

The chain carries TRBV6-1 and TRBJ1-5; 7 nucleotides align to TRBD1. With 6 bases clipped from V and 1 base from J, the junction kept 18 bases outside the gene matches. CDR3 length: 19 residues. Germline CDR1 is MNHNS and CDR2 is SASEGT. The CDR3 region has the DNA TGTGCCAGCAGCGAAACCAACAGGGGACCGAGGGTGAGCAATCAGCCCCAGCATTTT. Translating gives CASSETNRGPRVSNQPQHF.

The J gene is TRBJ2-7, the V gene TRBV11-2; tentative D call: TRBD1 (6 bases). Germline V gene data show CDR1 as SGHAT and CDR2 as FQNNGV. V lost 1 base and J lost 3, with 10 bases in between. This CDR3 is 14 amino acids long. The CDR3 sequence: CASSLGQALYEQYF. CDR3 in DNA: TGTGCCAGCAGCTTAGGACAGGCGCTCTACGAGCAGTACTTC.

The chain uses TRBV7-8 and TRBJ2-3; TRBD2 aligns across 7 bases. The V segment lost 3 bases and the J segment 0 bases; nucleotides outside the gene matches: 3. This CDR3 is 15 amino acids long. CDR1 is SGHVS and CDR2 is FQNEAQ in the germline V gene. The CDR3 sequence: CASSFWGGSTDTQYF. In nucleotides, the CDR3 is TGTGCCAGCAGCTTCTGGGGGGGAAGCACAGATACGCAGTATTTT.

V and J are TRBV30 and TRBJ1-2; 10 bases match TRBD1. The V and J ends lost 4 bases and 2 bases, in that order; junction bases with no gene match: 7. The CDR3 contains 15 residues. Per the germline V gene, CDR1 is GTSNPN and CDR2 is SVGIG (reference sequence). CDR3 sequence: CAWNTGQGSNYGYTF. DNA for the CDR3: TGTGCCTGGAATACGGGACAGGGGTCCAACTATGGCTACACCTTC.

The rearrangement joins TRBV27 to TRBJ2-1; 7 nucleotides match TRBD2. Germline V lookup: CDR1 MNHEY, CDR2 SMNVEV (reference sequence). The CDR3 consists of 16 residues. Trimming took 5 bases from V and 1 from J; bases not matched to a gene: 8. Here the CDR3 DNA reads TGTGCCAGCAGTCCCCTCGGACTAGGATCCTACAATGAGCAGTTCTTC. Translation gives CASSPLGLGSYNEQFF.

This chain joins TRBV4-3 and TRBJ2-6, with D perhaps matching TRBD1 (5 bases). This CDR3 has 18 residues. V was shortened by 0 bases and J by 2 bases, with 14 bases between the two germline ends. Germline values: CDR1 LGHNA, CDR2 YSLEER. The DNA for the CDR3 is TGCGCCAGCAGCCAAGAATCAGGGATGAATCCTGGGGCCAACGTCCTGACTTTC. Translated: CASSQESGMNPGANVLTF.

The V gene is TRBV5-1, the J gene TRBJ1-6; D not certain. The germline V and J ends were trimmed by 4 bases and 0 bases, with 17 bases remaining between them. Per germline, CDR1 SGHRS and CDR2 YFSETQ. This CDR3 contains 18 residues. This CDR3 is CASSMSGVLSSYNSPLHF. Written as DNA, the CDR3 is TGCGCCAGCAGCATGTCCGGGGTCCTCAGCTCCTATAATTCACCCCTCCACTTT.

V usage is TRBV11-2 and J usage is TRBJ2-7; 7 bases map to TRBD2. Germline CDR1 reads SGHAT; CDR2 reads FQNNGV. The V segment lost 3 bases and the J segment 4 bases; nucleotides outside the gene matches: 6. The CDR3 contains 14 residues. The CDR3 DNA sequence: TGTGCCAGCAGCTTGGGGGGGGAACTATACGAGCAGTACTTC. As protein: CASSLGGELYEQYF.

This chain links TRBV5-1 with TRBJ2-7, with D unresolved. CDR1 and CDR2 (germline): SGHRS, YFSETQ. V lost 0 bases and J lost 9, with 13 bases in between. CDR3 length: 13 amino acids. The CDR3, as DNA: TGCGCCAGCAGCTTGGCCGGACGGAGTCTGCAGTACTTC. This translates into CASSLAGRSLQYF.

Turning to this clone: The same CDR3 also results from other DNA sequences found in this sample. For the CDR3, the DNA is TGTGCCAGCAGCCTACTTACTAGCGGGAGCGGCTACCAGTACTTC. Its protein is CASSLLTSGSGYQYF. The chain combines TRBV7-8 with TRBJ2-5; TRBD2 aligns across 11 bases. The CDR3 is made up of 15 amino acids. V was pared by 5 bases and J by 10 bases, with 12 bases of the junction left unmatched. From germline, CDR1 is SGHVS and CDR2 FQNEAQ.

This clone was observed a few times. This sequence joins TRBV19 and TRBJ1-5; no definite D call. Germline V gives CDR1 LNHDA, CDR2 SQIVND (reference sequence). This CDR3 spans 15 amino acids. Trimming took 1 base from V and 3 from J, leaving 10 bases between them. The CDR3 DNA sequence: TGTGCCAGTAGTATAGGTAACAGCCTCAATCAGCCCCAGCATTTT. Translation gives CASSIGNSLNQPQHF.

The rearrangement joins TRBV27 to TRBJ2-7; D might be TRBD1 or TRBD2, each matching 5 bases. V was shortened by 5 bases and J by 1 base, with 21 bases between the two germline ends. The CDR3 is 17 residues long. Germline CDR1 MNHEY, CDR2 SMNVEV (reference sequence). The CDR3 reads CASSAAGTEMGSYEQYF. In nucleotides, the CDR3 is TGTGCCAGCAGTGCCGCCGGGACCGAAATGGGTTCCTACGAGCAGTACTTC.

The rearrangement uses TRBV21-1 and TRBJ2-7; TRBD1 is the table's D call and was not checked against the DNA. TRBV21-1 is given as a pseudogene. The CDR3 contains 14 residues. CDR3 loop: CASSKRDRSYEQYF. In DNA form, the CDR3 reads TGTGCCAGCAGCAAACGGGACAGGTCCTACGAGCAGTACTTC.

The chain recombines TRBV29-1 with TRBJ2-1; TRBD1 agrees at 9 bases. CDR3 size: 16 residues. Germline CDR1 reads SQVTM; CDR2 reads ANQGSEA. V lost 1 base and J lost 1; bases outside the gene matches: 5. CDR3 sequence (DNA): TGCAGCGTTGAAGCGGACAGGGGTAGTTCCTACAATGAGCAGTTCTTC. This translates into CSVEADRGSSYNEQFF.

This clone has just a few counts. The chain has TRBV13 and TRBJ2-7; D is undetermined. Trimming removed 5 bases at V and 1 base at J, with 12 bases between. The CDR3 contains 14 residues. Germline CDR1 and CDR2: PRHDT and FYEKMQ (reference sequence). This chain's CDR3 is CASSPEGPSYEQYF. The CDR3 coding sequence is TGTGCCAGCAGCCCTGAAGGTCCGTCCTACGAGCAGTACTTC.

This clone appeared a few times. V gene TRBV28 combines with J gene TRBJ2-7; 9 nucleotides align to TRBD1. CDR1 and CDR2 from the germline V gene are MDHEN and SYDVKM. V lost 6 bases and J lost 7; bases outside the gene matches: 13. The CDR3 runs to 15 residues. CDR3: CASSPPADRGKEQYF. DNA for the CDR3: TGTGCCAGCAGCCCCCCTGCGGACAGGGGTAAGGAGCAGTACTTC.